This is a list of T cell receptor beta chains from one sample in a study of control samples from healthy donors and cancer patients. The repertoire was sequenced with immunoSEQ multiplex PCR; TCRdb's copy has only in-frame clones and lacks some. Here the sample spans around 140,000 clones, under 90% being singletons. What was sequenced was PBMCs. These receptors were obtained from a man aged 45 to 65 with head and neck cancer. CDR3s include the opening cysteine and the closing phenylalanine or tryptophan. A D gene is named only where the DNA matches it firmly. Clone size appears in some rows only: once, few, many, or a class for an expanded clone.

d_gene: -; j_gene: TRBJ1-2; abundance: -; v_gene: TRBV18; CDR3aa: CASSPPGQFSFGYTF; CDR3nt: TGTGCCAGCTCACCACCTGGACAGTTTTCGTTTGGCTACACCTTC
d_gene: -; j_gene: TRBJ2-5; abundance: few; v_gene: TRBV6-1; CDR3aa: CASSEWGGQLQETQYF; CDR3nt: TGTGCCAGCAGTGAATGGGGAGGCCAACTCCAAGAGACCCAGTACTTC
d_gene: TRBD1; j_gene: TRBJ1-3; abundance: -; v_gene: TRBV5-1; CDR3aa: CASSHGTGGPNSGNTIYF; CDR3nt: TGCGCCAGCAGCCATGGGACAGGGGGTCCCAACTCTGGAAACACCATATATTTT
d_gene: TRBD2; j_gene: TRBJ2-1; abundance: -; v_gene: TRBV11-2; CDR3aa: CASSLDRAGGPIYEQFF; CDR3nt: TGTGCCAGCAGCTTAGATAGGGCGGGAGGGCCTATCTATGAGCAGTTCTTC
d_gene: TRBD1; j_gene: TRBJ2-3; abundance: -; v_gene: TRBV28; CDR3aa: CASSLAPDRVTDTQYF; CDR3nt: TGTGCCAGCAGTTTAGCCCCGGACAGGGTGACAGATACGCAGTATTTT
d_gene: -; j_gene: TRBJ1-2; abundance: -; v_gene: TRBV28; CDR3aa: CASSSNPREGNYGYTF; CDR3nt: TGTGCCAGCAGTTCCAACCCCCGCGAAGGGAACTATGGCTACACCTTC
d_gene: -; j_gene: TRBJ2-2; abundance: -; v_gene: TRBV7-6; CDR3aa: CASLQGPENTGELFF; CDR3nt: TGTGCCAGCCTGCAAGGGCCTGAGAACACCGGGGAGCTGTTTTTT
d_gene: -; j_gene: TRBJ1-2; abundance: -; v_gene: TRBV29-1; CDR3aa: CSGGGINYGYTF; CDR3nt: TGCAGCGGGGGAGGGATTAACTATGGCTACACCTTC
d_gene: -; j_gene: TRBJ1-4; abundance: -; v_gene: TRBV28; CDR3aa: CASSLGRPGKLFF; CDR3nt: TGTGCCAGCAGTTTAGGCCGGCCGGGAAAACTGTTTTTT
d_gene: TRBD2; j_gene: TRBJ2-2; abundance: -; v_gene: TRBV11-3; CDR3aa: CASSSNLAGGLNTGELFF; CDR3nt: TGTGCCAGCAGCTCAAATCTAGCGGGGGGGCTGAACACCGGGGAGCTGTTTTTT
d_gene: TRBD2; j_gene: TRBJ2-7; abundance: -; v_gene: TRBV3-1/TRBV3-2; CDR3aa: CASNLASGSYEQYF; CDR3nt: TGTGCCAGCAACCTGGCTAGCGGTTCCTACGAGCAGTACTTC
d_gene: -; j_gene: TRBJ1-2; abundance: -; v_gene: TRBV2; CDR3aa: CASSEGGARGYTF; CDR3nt: TGTGCCAGCAGTGAAGGGGGGGCGCGTGGCTACACCTTC
d_gene: TRBD1; j_gene: TRBJ1-5; abundance: -; v_gene: TRBV7-8; CDR3aa: CASSIGQGNQPQHF; CDR3nt: TGTGCCAGCAGCATCGGACAGGGCAATCAGCCCCAGCATTTT